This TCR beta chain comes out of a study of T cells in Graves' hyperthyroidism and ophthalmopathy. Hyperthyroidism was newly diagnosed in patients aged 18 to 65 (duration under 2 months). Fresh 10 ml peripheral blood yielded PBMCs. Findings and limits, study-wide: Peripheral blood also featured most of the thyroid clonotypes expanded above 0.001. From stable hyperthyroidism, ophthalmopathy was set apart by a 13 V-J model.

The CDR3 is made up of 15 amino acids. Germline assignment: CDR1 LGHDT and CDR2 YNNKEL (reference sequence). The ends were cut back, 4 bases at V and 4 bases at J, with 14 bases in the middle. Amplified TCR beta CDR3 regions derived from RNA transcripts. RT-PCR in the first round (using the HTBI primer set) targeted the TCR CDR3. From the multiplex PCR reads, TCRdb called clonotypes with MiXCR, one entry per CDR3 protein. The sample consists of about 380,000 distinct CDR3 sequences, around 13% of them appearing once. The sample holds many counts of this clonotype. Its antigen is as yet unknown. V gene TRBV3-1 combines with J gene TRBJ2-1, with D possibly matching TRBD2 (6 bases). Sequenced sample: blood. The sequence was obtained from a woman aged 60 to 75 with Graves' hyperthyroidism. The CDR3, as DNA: TGTGCCAGCAGCCCGGGGGAAGTGGGATACAATGAGCAGTTCTTC. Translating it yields CASSPGEVGYNEQFF.